Below are 21 T cell receptor beta chains sequenced from a single sample in a study of blood T cell repertoires in COVID-19. Method: immunoSEQ multiplex PCR; TCRdb's copy keeps in-frame clones and lacks some. Found here are 200,000 to 300,000 clones, more than 75% of them singletons; the top ten hold roughly 5.6%. Sequenced: peripheral blood. The receptors stem from a woman aged 55-70 years with COVID-19, enrolled during active disease.

The V gene is TRBV5-1, the J gene TRBJ1-1; 9 bases align to TRBD1. This CDR3 comprises 16 residues. The germline CDR1 and CDR2 sequences are SGHRS and YFSETQ. Trimming took 3 bases from V and 0 from J; bases not matched to a gene: 6. CDR3 amino acids: CASSSLDRGMNTEAFF. CDR3 DNA: TGCGCCAGCAGCTCGTTGGACAGGGGCATGAACACTGAAGCTTTCTTT.

The chain has TRBV5-1 and TRBJ2-1; 7 nucleotides line up with TRBD2. The J segment lost 0 bases and the V segment lost 1 base, leaving 7 bases of the junction unmatched. The CDR3 length is 17 residues. Germline CDR1 reads SGHRS; CDR2 reads YFSETQ. The CDR3 DNA is TGCGCCAGCAGCTTGCAACTAGCGACGGCCTCCTACAATGAGCAGTTCTTC. It translates to CASSLQLATASYNEQFF.

The V gene is TRBV24-1, the J gene TRBJ2-6; 10 nucleotides match TRBD1. CDR1 is KGHDR, CDR2 SFDVKD, per germline. V dropped 2 bases and J dropped 4; count of bases not matched to a gene: 7. The CDR3 sequence is 18 residues long. Here the CDR3 reads CATSDSGTGAAGANVLTF. The CDR3 DNA reads as TGTGCCACCAGTGATTCAGGGACAGGGGCGGCCGGGGCCAACGTCCTGACTTTC.

This chain connects TRBV6-2 or TRBV6-3 to TRBJ2-1; D might be TRBD1 (6 bases). With 6 bases removed from V and 12 bases from J, the gap between germline ends came to 18 bases. CDR3 size: 13 residues. Germline V gene sequence: CDR1 MNHEY, CDR2 SVGEGT. The CDR3 coding sequence is TGTGCCAGCAGCCGAGTCCGGACAGCAGCGCAGTTCTTC. Protein: CASSRVRTAAQFF.

CDR3 DNA: TGTGCCAGCAGCTTAGCGGAAGGAGCTAACTATGGCTACACCTTC. It encodes CASSLAEGANYGYTF. The chain links TRBV7-9 to TRBJ1-2; D remains ambiguous. The CDR3 spans 15 residues. Trimming removed 0 bases at V and 0 bases at J, with 8 bases between. CDR1 SEHNR and CDR2 FQNEAQ come from the germline V gene (reference sequence).

The V gene is TRBV7-2, the J gene TRBJ2-5; possibly TRBD1 for D (6 bases). V was shortened by 2 bases and J by 1 base, with 11 bases between the two germline ends. The V gene's germline CDR1 is SGHTA and CDR2 FQGNSA. The CDR3 length is 15 residues. CDR3 sequence (DNA): TGTGCCAGCAGCTTATGGGCAGGGGTCCAAGAGACCCAGTACTTC. Its translation is CASSLWAGVQETQYF.

This chain joins TRBV28 and TRBJ2-7; 8 nucleotides agree with TRBD1. The CDR3 contains 15 residues. V lost 6 bases and J lost 4; bases outside the gene matches: 11. Germline CDR1 is MDHEN and CDR2 is SYDVKM. The CDR3 bases are TGTGCCAGCAGCGAGAACACAGGGGGAGGTTACGAGCAGTACTTC. This sequence encodes CASSENTGGGYEQYF.

The table lists this clone with a count of one. The V gene is TRBV3-1 (or the pseudogene TRBV3-2), the J gene TRBJ2-1, with D possibly being TRBD1 (5 bases). CDR1 is LGHDT, CDR2 YNNKEL, per germline (reference sequence). The V and J ends lost 1 base and 4 bases respectively, with 8 bases between them. The CDR3 covers 14 residues. The CDR3 sequence: CASSQGRGYNEQFF. CDR3 bases: TGTGCCAGCAGCCAAGGTAGGGGTTACAATGAGCAGTTCTTC.

This clone was seen once. This chain connects TRBV30 to TRBJ2-7, with 9 bases lining up with TRBD1. CDR1 is GTSNPN and CDR2 is SVGIG in the germline V gene (reference sequence). This CDR3 region has 13 residues. With V trimmed by 1 base and J by 6 bases, 4 bases remained unmatched. The CDR3, as DNA: TGTGCCTGGAGTGGACAGGGGGAAGGCGAGCAGTACTTC. This gives the protein CAWSGQGEGEQYF.

The CDR3 region has the DNA TGCGCCAGCAGCCAAATCAAGGAGGGGGAGCAGTTCTTC. Its translation is CASSQIKEGEQFF. The V gene is TRBV5-1, the J gene TRBJ2-1; D might be TRBD2 (6 bases). Between the trimmed V and J ends, which lost 4 bases and 10 bases, there was a span of 15 bases. CDR1 and CDR2 from the germline V gene are SGHRS and YFSETQ. CDR3 size: 13 residues.

This sequence joins TRBV5-1 and TRBJ2-4, with 7 bases fitting TRBD1. CDR3 size: 17 residues. Germline CDR1 reads SGHRS; CDR2 reads YFSETQ. The trim removed 0 bases at V and 0 bases at J, leaving 6 bases unmatched. CDR3 region: CASSLGTGRPAKNIQYF. The CDR3 DNA sequence: TGCGCCAGCAGCTTGGGGACAGGACGCCCAGCCAAAAACATTCAGTACTTC. Combining the CDR3 with reference TRBV5-1 and TRBJ2-4 gives the whole variable domain KAGVTQTPRYLIKTRGQQVTLSCSPISGHRSVSWYQQTPGQGLQFLFEYFSETQRNKGNFPGRFSGRQFSNSRSEMNVSTLELGDSALYLCASSLGTGRPAKNIQYFGAGTRLSVL.

The rearrangement uses TRBV7-9 and TRBJ2-1; the match to TRBD2 covers 11 bases. CDR3 length equals 16 residues. V shed 5 bases, J shed 1 base, and the junction held 4 bases outside the gene matches. Germline V gives CDR1 SEHNR, CDR2 FQNEAQ (reference sequence). This CDR3 is CASSQLAGVSYNEQFF. The CDR3 region has the DNA TGTGCCAGCAGCCAACTAGCGGGAGTATCCTACAATGAGCAGTTCTTC.

The chain uses TRBV12-3 or TRBV12-4 and TRBJ1-1, with TRBD1 identical over 7 bases. J gave up 11 bases and V 5 bases, and 8 bases lay outside the gene matches. This CDR3 region has 12 residues. The CDR3 loop is CASSRTGPEAFF. CDR3 sequence (DNA): TGTGCCAGCAGTCGGACAGGTCCGGAGGCTTTCTTT.

The sample holds a few counts of this clone. This sequence joins TRBV9 and TRBJ2-5; 15 nucleotides match TRBD2. Germline-derived CDR1 and CDR2 are SGDLS and YYNGEE. V dropped 2 bases and J dropped 2; count of bases not matched to a gene: 1. The CDR3 contains 16 residues. CDR3: CASSVGTSGRQETQYF. The DNA of the CDR3 is TGTGCCAGCAGCGTCGGGACTAGCGGGAGGCAAGAGACCCAGTACTTC.

This clone appeared a single time. Here the CDR3 reads CASSYGNSNQPQHF. CDR3 nucleotide sequence: TGTGCCAGCAGTTACGGGAATAGCAATCAGCCCCAGCATTTT. The genes are TRBV27 and TRBJ1-5; D is unresolved. The germline V gene encodes CDR1 MNHEY and CDR2 SMNVEV (reference sequence). V was shortened by 4 bases and J by 0 bases, with 7 bases between the two germline ends. The CDR3 spans 14 residues.

This chain joins TRBV28 and TRBJ2-1; D ambiguous. Germline CDR1 reads MDHEN; CDR2 reads SYDVKM. With 5 bases removed from V and 7 bases from J, the gap between germline ends came to 3 bases. The CDR3 is 10 residues long. CDR3 residues: CASSRNEQFF. The CDR3 DNA reads TGTGCCAGCAGTCGGAATGAGCAGTTCTTC. The full variable domain, completed using reference TRBV28 and TRBJ2-1, is DVKVTQSSRYLVKRTGEKVFLECVQDMDHENMFWYRQDPGLGLRLIYFSYDVKMKEKGDIPEGYSVSREKKERFSLILESASTNQTSMYLCASSRNEQFFGPGTRLTVL.

This chain joins TRBV6-2 or TRBV6-3 and TRBJ2-5; TRBD2 aligns across 8 bases. Germline loops: CDR1 MNHEY, CDR2 SVGEGT. After removal of 2 bases from V and 4 bases from J, the junction contained 6 bases not matched to a gene. CDR3 length equals 15 residues. The CDR3 reads CASSYPGLAGETQYF. CDR3 DNA: TGTGCCAGCAGTTACCCAGGGCTAGCGGGAGAGACCCAGTACTTC.

The gene calls are TRBV27 and TRBJ2-1; the D gene is possibly TRBD2 (5 bases). Germline V lookup: CDR1 MNHEY, CDR2 SMNVEV (reference sequence). The CDR3 is 12 residues long. V gave up 10 bases and J gave up 2 bases, with 9 bases separating them. The CDR3 DNA is TGTGCCACCGAGGGAACCTACAATGAGCAGTTCTTC. The encoded protein is CATEGTYNEQFF.

The J gene is TRBJ2-7, the V gene TRBV27; 9 nucleotides match TRBD2. Germline values: CDR1 MNHEY, CDR2 SMNVEV (reference sequence). Losses at the gene ends were 0 bases for V and 2 bases for J; bases not matched to a gene: 2. This CDR3 is 15 amino acids long. The CDR3 loop reads CASSLSTSGAYEQYF. CDR3 nucleotides: TGTGCCAGCAGTTTATCGACTAGCGGTGCCTACGAGCAGTACTTC.

This clone appeared a single time. The chain joins TRBV4-1 to TRBJ2-7; D gene unclear. CDR3 length: 12 residues. Germline CDR1 MGHRA, CDR2 YSYEKL. Trimming stripped 1 base from V and 5 bases from J, with 6 bases between. This CDR3 reads CASSQARDEQYF. The CDR3 nucleotides read TGCGCCAGCAGCCAAGCCCGGGACGAGCAGTACTTC.

The chain uses TRBV27 and TRBJ2-1; 10 bases fit TRBD2. The ends lost 0 bases at V and 3 bases at J; junction bases unmatched: 8. CDR3 length: 18 residues. The germline gives CDR1 MNHEY, CDR2 SMNVEV (reference sequence). DNA of the CDR3: TGTGCCAGCAGTTTATCTAGGGCTAGCGGGAGAAACTACAATGAGCAGTTCTTC. This translates into CASSLSRASGRNYNEQFF.